Listed below are T cell receptor beta chains from one sample, sequenced in a study of human T cells and chemical hapten exposure. TCRdb called the RACE reads again in MiXCR, with one record for every CDR3 protein. The table includes 190,000 or so distinct CDR3 sequences, approximately 24% detected once. The sequencing here drew on whole blood, taken in connection with sensitization to the hapten diphenylcyclopropenone (DPC). The receptors shown here come from a woman in her thirties or forties with alopecia areata. Some clones in this sample may be carry-over from other donors' samples. The CDR3 runs from the conserved cysteine through the conserved F or W.

v_gene	j_gene	CDR3aa
TRBV5-1	TRBJ1-1	CASSLTGGAGTEAFF
TRBV20-1	TRBJ2-3	CSAERTETSTDTQYF
TRBV4-3	TRBJ1-6	CASSLYGQGGNSPLHF
TRBV6-5	TRBJ1-2	CASSSPGQGWYGYTF
TRBV6-5	TRBJ2-7	CASHLGSSGTHEQYF
TRBV6-2/TRBV6-3	TRBJ2-5	CASSYWTERETQYF
TRBV7-2	TRBJ2-5	CASSYSTQETQYF
TRBV7-2	TRBJ1-3	CASSLAGRDTIYF
TRBV7-3	TRBJ1-6	CASSLGTANSPLHF
TRBV7-3	TRBJ2-2	CASSLSGRNTGELFF
TRBV7-2	TRBJ2-2	CASSLVQMNTGELFF
TRBV11-2	TRBJ2-2	CASSTRLAGGSGELFF
TRBV5-1	TRBJ1-1	CASSSGQPNTEAFF
TRBV4-3	TRBJ2-7	CASSQDSRYEQYF
TRBV7-2	TRBJ1-1	CASSQRGEAFF
TRBV11-2	TRBJ2-7	CASSPRLAGGPREQYF
TRBV18	TRBJ2-5	CASSGTVQETQYF
TRBV6-2/TRBV6-3	TRBJ1-6	CASSYGSPPLHF
TRBV3-1	TRBJ2-7	CASSSRTGPYEQYF
TRBV5-6	TRBJ2-2	CASSWGDRGGPGELFF
TRBV6-2/TRBV6-3	TRBJ2-1	CASSYQEVRRYNEQFF
TRBV6-6	TRBJ2-1	CASSYPGGVSYNEQFF
TRBV20-1	TRBJ1-6	CSARDPIGYNSPLHF
TRBV20-1	TRBJ2-1	CSAKGLSARAEDEQFF
TRBV5-4	TRBJ1-6	CASSLNNSPLHF
TRBV11-2	TRBJ2-7	CASSKLAGRYEQYF
TRBV7-9	TRBJ1-5	CASSLGRAGNQPQHF